What follows are 31 T cell receptor beta chains derived from one specimen sequenced in a study of regulatory T cells in long-lasting Graves disease. For TCR beta, libraries came from iRepertoire HTBI primers and Arm-PCR of CDR3 regions. TCRdb re-called the multiplex PCR reads through MiXCR, storing one row per CDR3 protein. The sample shows 500,000 or so distinct CDR3 sequences, about 16% of them seen only once. Time point specified: newly diagnosed GD, antithyroid drugs for less than 3 months. PBMC-extracted RNA yielded the TCR library. Separately, the same data were catalogued under a study of T cells in Graves' hyperthyroidism and ophthalmopathy.

The starting material was peripheral blood mononuclear cells (PBMCs), obtained at new diagnosis, from a patient treated with antithyroid drugs. These receptors were taken from a woman in her forties or fifties with Graves disease.

The table lists this clonotype with many counts. In DNA form, the CDR3 reads TGTGCCAGCACCCAACTGAAGACCCAGTACTTC. The encoded protein is CASTQLKTQYF. J is TRBJ2-5 and V is TRBV2; D is undetermined. The CDR3 has 11 amino acids. Trimming took off 7 bases at V and 6 bases at J, with 9 bases between the two ends. CDR1 and CDR2 from the germline V gene are SNHLY and FYNNEI.

The chain links TRBV5-1 to TRBJ1-5, with D possibly being TRBD1 (5 bases). V lost 4 bases to trimming and J lost 9 bases, with 14 bases between them. The V gene's germline CDR1 is SGHRS and CDR2 YFSETQ. The CDR3 consists of 13 residues. Here the CDR3 DNA reads TGCGCCAGCAGCGCAGCAGGGCTCGGGCCCCAGCATTTT. As protein: CASSAAGLGPQHF. Based on the CDR3 plus reference TRBV5-1 and TRBJ1-5, the full variable domain is KAGVTQTPRYLIKTRGQQVTLSCSPISGHRSVSWYQQTPGQGLQFLFEYFSETQRNKGNFPGRFSGRQFSNSRSEMNVSTLELGDSALYLCASSAAGLGPQHFGDGTRLSIL.

This clonotype was counted many times. This rearrangement joins TRBV12-3 or TRBV12-4 to TRBJ2-5; D tentatively reads TRBD1 or TRBD2 (5 bases each). The V gene lost 3 bases and the J gene lost 10 bases, with 18 bases spanning the gap. The CDR3 contains 14 residues. As DNA, the CDR3 is TGTGCCAGCAGTTTGTCATCTCGGGGCCAGGGCCAGTACTTC. Encoded protein: CASSLSSRGQGQYF.

This clonotype occurred many times. This chain uses TRBV9 with TRBJ2-5; D is perhaps TRBD2 (6 bases). V was pared by 0 bases and J by 5 bases, with 11 bases between. Looked up from germline, CDR1 is SGDLS and CDR2 is YYNGEE. This CDR3 comprises 14 residues. CDR3 residues: CASSVGSAGETQYF. The CDR3 coding sequence is TGTGCCAGCAGCGTAGGATCGGCGGGGGAGACCCAGTACTTC. The full variable domain, completed using reference TRBV9 and TRBJ2-5, is DSGVTQTPKHLITATGQRVTLRCSPRSGDLSVYWYQQSLDQGLQFLIQYYNGEERAKGNILERFSAQQFPDLHSELNLSSLELGDSALYFCASSVGSAGETQYFGPGTRLLVL.

This clonotype was seen ten or more times. The V and J genes are TRBV2 and TRBJ1-4, with no clear D. Per the germline V gene, CDR1 is SNHLY and CDR2 is FYNNEI. V lost 2 bases to trimming and J lost 5 bases, with 9 bases between them. The CDR3 is 14 residues long. CDR3 region: CASSEQRKNEKLFF. CDR3 nucleotide sequence: TGTGCCAGCAGTGAACAGCGGAAGAATGAAAAACTGTTTTTT.

The chain has TRBV6-5 and TRBJ1-6; D not resolved. The V end was cut by 0 bases, the J end by 0 bases, with 6 bases between. This CDR3 has 16 residues. Per the germline V gene, CDR1 is MNHEY and CDR2 is SVGAGI. As DNA, the CDR3 is TGTGCCAGCAGTTACTCGTCGGGCTCCTATAATTCACCCCTCCACTTT. Translation: CASSYSSGSYNSPLHF.

A note on this clonotype: A single base separates this from a much larger clone, so it may be a read error. The chain combines TRBV6-2 or TRBV6-3 with TRBJ1-5, with 8 positions matching TRBD1. Germline-derived CDR1 and CDR2 are MNHEY and SVGEGT. The CDR3 has 17 amino acids. The chain's CDR3 is CASSYSTPGGPLQSQHF. As DNA, the CDR3 is TGTGCCAGCAGTTACTCGACCCCAGGGGGCCCGCTTCAGTCCCAGCATTTT.

This clonotype was observed many times. V gene TRBV11-2 combines with J gene TRBJ1-1; 9 positions match TRBD1. V trimming: 4 bases; J trimming: 9 bases; junction bases outside the gene matches: 12. The germline V gene has CDR1 SGHAT and CDR2 FQNNGV. The CDR3 runs 15 residues. Written as DNA, the CDR3 is TGTGCCAGCAGCTCCCCTCGGGACAGGGTAATTCAAGCTTTCTTT. Encoded protein: CASSSPRDRVIQAFF.

Regarding this clonotype: This could be a read error, since a much larger clone is one nucleotide away. The gene calls are TRBV2 and TRBJ2-3, with D tentatively TRBD1 or TRBD2 (5 bases each). The CDR3 covers 14 residues. The V gene's germline CDR1 is SNHLY and CDR2 FYNNEI. CDR3 sequence (DNA): TGTGCCAGCAGTGAACTGGAGGTCACAGGTACGCAGTATTTT. This gives the protein CASSELEVTGTQYF.

This clonotype showed up many times. The V and J genes are TRBV4-1 and TRBJ1-1; D is undetermined. Per germline, CDR1 MGHRA and CDR2 YSYEKL. The CDR3 has 15 residues. The V end was cut by 3 bases, the J end by 0 bases, with 11 bases between. Here the CDR3 DNA reads TGCGCCAGCAGCCAGGCAGACCGTTTGAACACTGAAGCTTTCTTT. Translating it yields CASSQADRLNTEAFF.

This clonotype appeared many times. This sequence joins TRBV3-1 and TRBJ1-1; the D gene is possibly TRBD1 (6 bases). The germline V and J ends were trimmed by 2 bases and 7 bases, with 14 bases remaining between them. The CDR3 loop spans 14 amino acids. Germline V gene sequence: CDR1 LGHDT, CDR2 YNNKEL (reference sequence). For the CDR3, the DNA is TGTGCCAGCAGCCAACGGCAGGGGCAAGGTGAAGCTTTCTTT. This encodes CASSQRQGQGEAFF.

The rearrangement uses TRBV19 and TRBJ1-1; a possible D gene is TRBD1 (6 bases). The ends were cut back, 3 bases at V and 1 base at J, with 9 bases in the middle. Per germline, CDR1 LNHDA and CDR2 SQIVND (reference sequence). The CDR3 is 14 amino acids. As DNA, the CDR3 is TGTGCCAGTAGTATCCCAGGGGCGAACACTGAAGCTTTCTTT. This encodes CASSIPGANTEAFF.

In this sample, this clonotype turned up many times. V usage is TRBV12-3 or TRBV12-4 and J usage is TRBJ1-1, with TRBD1 as a possible D gene (5 bases). There are 15 residues in the CDR3. The V end lost 3 bases, the J end lost 0 bases, and 11 bases lay between the germline ends. Here the CDR3 reads CASSLRGLMNTEAFF. For the CDR3, the DNA is TGTGCCAGCAGTTTGCGGGGGTTAATGAACACTGAAGCTTTCTTT.

The chain couples TRBV6-2 or TRBV6-3 to TRBJ2-6, with D maybe TRBD1 (6 bases). V lost 7 bases and J 2 bases, leaving 6 bases between the germline ends. CDR1 and CDR2 (germline): MNHEY, SVGEGT. There are 13 residues in the CDR3. CDR3 DNA: TGTGCCAGCACAGGGGCTGGGGCCAACGTCCTGACTTTC. Its protein is CASTGAGANVLTF.

This clonotype was detected many times. J is TRBJ2-3 and V is TRBV12-5; 11 bases are shared with TRBD2. V lost 0 bases to trimming and J lost 6 bases; unmatched junction nucleotides: 17. The CDR3 is made up of 20 amino acids. The V gene's germline CDR1 is LGHNT and CDR2 FRNRAP. The CDR3 DNA is TGTGCTAGTGGTTTGGTACAGAGCGGCACTAGCGGGGGCACCCTGGATACGCAGTATTTT. It specifies CASGLVQSGTSGGTLDTQYF. The full variable domain, with the rest looked up from reference TRBV12-5 and TRBJ2-3, is DARVTQTPRHKVTEMGQEVTMRCQPILGHNTVFWYRQTMMQGLELLAYFRNRAPLDDSGMPKDRFSAEMPDATLATLKIQPSEPRDSAVYFCASGLVQSGTSGGTLDTQYFGPGTRLTVL.

This clonotype has a count of ten or more. This chain connects TRBV12-3 or TRBV12-4 to TRBJ2-1; 10 nucleotides line up with TRBD2. Germline trimming cut 4 bases from V and 2 bases from J; bases unmatched to any gene: 2. The CDR3 length is 15 residues. The CDR3, as DNA: TGTGCCAGCAGTTCTAGCGGGGGCCCCTACAATGAGCAGTTCTTC. It translates to CASSSSGGPYNEQFF.

This clonotype was observed many times. The chain couples TRBV2 to TRBJ2-3; 11 bases match TRBD2. Germline trimming cut 6 bases from V and 2 bases from J; bases unmatched to any gene: 7. This CDR3 has 16 amino acids. Germline V lookup: CDR1 SNHLY, CDR2 FYNNEI. Here the CDR3 reads CASSGLSGGATDTQYF. The CDR3 nucleotides are TGTGCCAGCAGCGGACTTAGCGGGGGGGCCACAGATACGCAGTATTTT.

This clonotype was counted ten times or more. The rearrangement links TRBV6-1 to TRBJ2-7; TRBD2 might be the D (5 bases). The CDR3 runs 13 residues. The V and J ends lost 4 bases and 2 bases respectively, with 9 bases between them. CDR1 and CDR2 (germline): MNHNS, SASEGT. In DNA form, the CDR3 reads TGTGCCAGCAGTGGGGGAGCCCCCTACGAGCAGTACTTC. Its protein is CASSGGAPYEQYF.

This clonotype was recorded many times. The CDR3 loop is CASSSGGAGTGELFF. As DNA, the CDR3 is TGTGCCAGCAGCAGCGGGGGGGCCGGCACCGGGGAGCTGTTTTTT. The chain is built from TRBV28 and TRBJ2-2; 10 positions agree with TRBD2. The germline V gene has CDR1 MDHEN and CDR2 SYDVKM. V was pared by 6 bases and J by 4 bases, with 5 bases of the junction left unmatched. The CDR3 is 15 residues long.

In this sample, this clonotype turned up many times. J is TRBJ1-2 and V is TRBV5-1; 10 bases fit TRBD1. The germline CDR1 and CDR2 sequences are SGHRS and YFSETQ. The trim removed 4 bases at V and 6 bases at J, leaving 3 bases unmatched. The CDR3 runs 13 residues. CDR3 in amino acids: CASSTGQGDGYTF. In nucleotides, the CDR3 is TGCGCCAGCAGCACCGGACAGGGGGATGGCTACACCTTC.

This clonotype showed up just once. This may come from a read error, since a much larger clone is one base off. The gene calls are TRBV6-2 or TRBV6-3 and TRBJ2-3; 10 bases fit TRBD2. The CDR3 has 15 amino acids. Per the germline V gene, CDR1 is MNHEY and CDR2 is SVGEGT. The V and J ends lost 5 bases and 4 bases, in that order; junction bases with no gene match: 6. Written as DNA, the CDR3 is TGTGCCAGCAGTGTCGAGCGGGGGGGCGCAGATACGCAGTATTTT. Translating it yields CASSVERGGADTQYF.

The rearrangement uses TRBV4-1 and TRBJ2-5; weak D call: TRBD1 (6 bases). Deletions cut 3 bases from V and 0 bases from J, with 14 bases between. Germline-derived CDR1 and CDR2 are MGHRA and YSYEKL. The CDR3 runs 16 residues. The CDR3 protein is CASSHPEQGNQETQYF. The CDR3 coding sequence is TGCGCCAGCAGCCACCCCGAACAGGGAAACCAAGAGACCCAGTACTTC.

This clonotype occurred a few times. The limits of the CDR3 on the DNA are not certain, so only TCRdb's listed CDR3 is given. The chain couples TRBV12-3 or TRBV12-4 to TRBJ2-3; the D call of TRBD2 is as the table states it, not checked on the DNA. The CDR3 spans 19 amino acids, including both terminal residues. CDR3 amino acids: CASSLLFGEGGMSTDTQYF.

The gene calls are TRBV7-2 and TRBJ1-6; D is unclear. Germline V lookup: CDR1 SGHTA, CDR2 FQGNSA. CDR3 length equals 14 residues. V lost 5 bases and J lost 9, with 14 bases in between. CDR3 loop: CASSPRIEGSPLHF. In nucleotides, the CDR3 is TGTGCCAGCAGCCCACGGATCGAAGGTTCACCCCTCCACTTT. Full variable domain (missing parts from reference TRBV7-2 and TRBJ1-6): GAGVSQSPSNKVTEKGKDVELRCDPISGHTALYWYRQSLGQGLEFLIYFQGNSAPDKSGLPSDRFSAERTGGSVSTLTIQRTQQEDSAVYLCASSPRIEGSPLHFGNGTRLTVT.

This clonotype has ten or more counts. This sequence joins TRBV7-9 and TRBJ2-5, with 7 bases aligning to TRBD2. CDR3 length: 13 amino acids. The germline gives CDR1 SEHNR, CDR2 FQNEAQ (reference sequence). V lost 10 bases to trimming and J lost 4 bases; unmatched junction nucleotides: 9. The CDR3 nucleotides are TGTGCCACGAGCCGGGGGGAGGGAGAGACCCAGTACTTC. It is translated as CATSRGEGETQYF.

The rearrangement joins TRBV7-8 to TRBJ1-5, with D perhaps matching TRBD1 (5 bases). V lost 3 bases and J lost 5, with 11 bases in between. The CDR3 loop spans 14 amino acids. Per germline, CDR1 SGHVS and CDR2 FQNEAQ. The CDR3 spells CASSFTQGYQPQHF. CDR3 sequence (DNA): TGTGCCAGCAGCTTCACGCAGGGTTATCAGCCCCAGCATTTT.

This clonotype was recorded many times. The chain joins TRBV28 to TRBJ1-2; D is unclear. Germline V lookup: CDR1 MDHEN, CDR2 SYDVKM. V was pared by 7 bases and J by 4 bases, with 10 bases between. The CDR3 is made up of 12 amino acids. CDR3 region: CASTRGSYGYTF. DNA of the CDR3: TGTGCCAGCACCCGCGGGAGCTATGGCTACACCTTC.

This clonotype appeared a single time. The chain uses TRBV4-1 and TRBJ2-1; the match to TRBD2 covers 11 bases. The germline V gene encodes CDR1 MGHRA and CDR2 YSYEKL. This CDR3 contains 17 residues. V trimming: 2 bases; J trimming: 2 bases; junction bases outside the gene matches: 5. In DNA form, the CDR3 reads TGCGCCAGCAGCCAACCATCTAGCGGGGGGCCCTACAATGAGCAGTTCTTC. Residues: CASSQPSSGGPYNEQFF.

In its sample, this clonotype was seen many times. V gene TRBV2 combines with J gene TRBJ2-5; 8 bases align to TRBD1. The CDR3 contains 14 residues. CDR1 and CDR2 (germline): SNHLY, FYNNEI. V was clipped by 7 bases and J by 4 bases; unmatched bases: 8. CDR3 nucleotides: TGTGCCAGCACCCTCACAGGGGGAGGAGAGACCCAGTACTTC. It specifies CASTLTGGGETQYF.

With regard to this clonotype: Since a much larger clone is just one base distant, this may be a read error. The CDR3 sequence is CASWDFRVGRSYNEQFF. The DNA for the CDR3 is TGTGCCAGCTGGGATTTCAGAGTGGGTCGCTCCTACAATGAGCAGTTCTTC. This chain uses TRBV12-3 or TRBV12-4 with TRBJ2-1, with D uncertain. This CDR3 spans 17 amino acids. V was shortened by 8 bases and J by 0 bases, with 20 bases between the two germline ends.

This sequence joins TRBV30 and TRBJ2-3; TRBD2 is a possible D gene (7 bases). V dropped 0 bases and J dropped 0 bases, with 16 bases sitting between them. In germline, CDR1 is GTSNPN, CDR2 SVGIG (reference sequence). The CDR3 runs to 17 residues. The CDR3 reads CAWSVTGGRGSTDTQYF. CDR3 nucleotides: TGTGCCTGGAGTGTAACGGGGGGCCGAGGGAGCACAGATACGCAGTATTTT. Full variable domain (rest looked up from reference TRBV30 and TRBJ2-3): SQTIHQWPATLVQPVGSPLSLECTVEGTSNPNLYWYRQAAGRGLQLLFYSVGIGQISSEVPQNLSASRPQDRQFILSSKKLLLSDSGFYLCAWSVTGGRGSTDTQYFGPGTRLTVL.